Only a few counts were recorded for the clone carrying this T cell receptor (beta chain). What it recognizes is unknown. This sample stems from a study of T cell repertoires in cytomegalovirus infection. The overall study: Recently identified HLA-C-restricted and well-studied HLA-B-restricted CMV epitopes were used. Evidence of both CMV infection and a matching HLA type came from public TCR beta signatures. Study-level findings and limits: Totalled public TCR beta family frequency picked out people who carried CMV plus the relevant HLA. The ex vivo response showed dominance by HLA-C-restricted CMV-specific TCR beta clonotypes.

Between the trimmed V and J ends, which lost 6 bases and 3 bases, there was a span of 17 bases. There are 16 residues in the CDR3. TCRdb called the reads again in MiXCR, with one record for every CDR3 protein. The sample contains under 95,000 distinct CDR3 sequences, more than 40% of which appear only once. The clonotype originates from a human donor in good health (CMV status not recorded). Some clones in this sample may be carry-over from other donors' samples. J is TRBJ2-2 and V is TRBV12-3 or TRBV12-4, with TRBD2 as a possible D gene (5 bases). The material was CD8+ T cells from cultured PBMCs, obtained from culture after CMV antigen stimulation. The chain's CDR3 is CASSLSGWGDTGELFF. CDR3 coding DNA: TGTGCCAGCAGCCTGAGCGGTTGGGGTGACACCGGGGAGCTGTTTTTT.